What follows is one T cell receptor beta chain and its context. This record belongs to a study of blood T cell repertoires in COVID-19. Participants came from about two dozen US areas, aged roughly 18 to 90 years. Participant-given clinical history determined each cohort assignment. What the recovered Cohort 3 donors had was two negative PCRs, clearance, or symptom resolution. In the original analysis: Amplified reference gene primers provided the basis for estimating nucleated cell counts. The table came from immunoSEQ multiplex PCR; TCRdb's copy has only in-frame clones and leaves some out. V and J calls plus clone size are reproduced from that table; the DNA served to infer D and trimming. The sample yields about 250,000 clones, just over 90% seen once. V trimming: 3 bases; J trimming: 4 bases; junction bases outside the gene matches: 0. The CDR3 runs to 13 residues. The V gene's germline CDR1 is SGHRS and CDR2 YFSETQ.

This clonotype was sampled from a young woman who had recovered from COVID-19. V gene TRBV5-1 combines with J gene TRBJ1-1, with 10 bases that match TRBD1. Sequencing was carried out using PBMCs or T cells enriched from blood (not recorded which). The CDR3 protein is CASSWTGGTEAFF. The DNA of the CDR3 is TGCGCCAGCAGCTGGACAGGGGGCACTGAAGCTTTCTTT. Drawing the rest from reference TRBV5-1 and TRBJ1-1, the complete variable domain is KAGVTQTPRYLIKTRGQQVTLSCSPISGHRSVSWYQQTPGQGLQFLFEYFSETQRNKGNFPGRFSGRQFSNSRSEMNVSTLELGDSALYLCASSWTGGTEAFFGQGTRLTVV.